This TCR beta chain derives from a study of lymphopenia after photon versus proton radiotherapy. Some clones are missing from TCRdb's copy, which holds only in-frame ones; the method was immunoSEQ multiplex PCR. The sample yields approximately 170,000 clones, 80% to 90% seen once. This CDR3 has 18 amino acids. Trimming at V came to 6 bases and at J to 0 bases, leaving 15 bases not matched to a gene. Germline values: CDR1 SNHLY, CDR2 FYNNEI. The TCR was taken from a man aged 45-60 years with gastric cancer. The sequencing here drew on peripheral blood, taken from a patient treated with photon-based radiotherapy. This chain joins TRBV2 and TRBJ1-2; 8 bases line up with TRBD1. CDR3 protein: CASRSNLAGGRTNYGYTF. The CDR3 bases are TGTGCCAGCAGGTCTAATCTCGCAGGGGGCCGGACTAACTATGGCTACACCTTC.